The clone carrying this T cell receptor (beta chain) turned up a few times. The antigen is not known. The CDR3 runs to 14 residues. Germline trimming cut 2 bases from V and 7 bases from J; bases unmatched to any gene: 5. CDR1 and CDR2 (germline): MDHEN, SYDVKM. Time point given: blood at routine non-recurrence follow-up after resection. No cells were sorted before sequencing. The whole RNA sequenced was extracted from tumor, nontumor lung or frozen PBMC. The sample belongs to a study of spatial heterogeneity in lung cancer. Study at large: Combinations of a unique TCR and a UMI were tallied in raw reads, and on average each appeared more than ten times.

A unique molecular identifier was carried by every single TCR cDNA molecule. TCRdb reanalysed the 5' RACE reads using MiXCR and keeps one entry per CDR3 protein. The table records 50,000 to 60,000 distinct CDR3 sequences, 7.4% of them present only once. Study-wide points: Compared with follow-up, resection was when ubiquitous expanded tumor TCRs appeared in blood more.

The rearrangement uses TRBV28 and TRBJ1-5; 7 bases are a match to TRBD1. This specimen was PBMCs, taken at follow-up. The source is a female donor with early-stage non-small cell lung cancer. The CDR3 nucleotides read TGTGCCAGCAGTTTAGGAGGGGGCTACCAGCCCCAGCATTTT. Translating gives CASSLGGGYQPQHF.